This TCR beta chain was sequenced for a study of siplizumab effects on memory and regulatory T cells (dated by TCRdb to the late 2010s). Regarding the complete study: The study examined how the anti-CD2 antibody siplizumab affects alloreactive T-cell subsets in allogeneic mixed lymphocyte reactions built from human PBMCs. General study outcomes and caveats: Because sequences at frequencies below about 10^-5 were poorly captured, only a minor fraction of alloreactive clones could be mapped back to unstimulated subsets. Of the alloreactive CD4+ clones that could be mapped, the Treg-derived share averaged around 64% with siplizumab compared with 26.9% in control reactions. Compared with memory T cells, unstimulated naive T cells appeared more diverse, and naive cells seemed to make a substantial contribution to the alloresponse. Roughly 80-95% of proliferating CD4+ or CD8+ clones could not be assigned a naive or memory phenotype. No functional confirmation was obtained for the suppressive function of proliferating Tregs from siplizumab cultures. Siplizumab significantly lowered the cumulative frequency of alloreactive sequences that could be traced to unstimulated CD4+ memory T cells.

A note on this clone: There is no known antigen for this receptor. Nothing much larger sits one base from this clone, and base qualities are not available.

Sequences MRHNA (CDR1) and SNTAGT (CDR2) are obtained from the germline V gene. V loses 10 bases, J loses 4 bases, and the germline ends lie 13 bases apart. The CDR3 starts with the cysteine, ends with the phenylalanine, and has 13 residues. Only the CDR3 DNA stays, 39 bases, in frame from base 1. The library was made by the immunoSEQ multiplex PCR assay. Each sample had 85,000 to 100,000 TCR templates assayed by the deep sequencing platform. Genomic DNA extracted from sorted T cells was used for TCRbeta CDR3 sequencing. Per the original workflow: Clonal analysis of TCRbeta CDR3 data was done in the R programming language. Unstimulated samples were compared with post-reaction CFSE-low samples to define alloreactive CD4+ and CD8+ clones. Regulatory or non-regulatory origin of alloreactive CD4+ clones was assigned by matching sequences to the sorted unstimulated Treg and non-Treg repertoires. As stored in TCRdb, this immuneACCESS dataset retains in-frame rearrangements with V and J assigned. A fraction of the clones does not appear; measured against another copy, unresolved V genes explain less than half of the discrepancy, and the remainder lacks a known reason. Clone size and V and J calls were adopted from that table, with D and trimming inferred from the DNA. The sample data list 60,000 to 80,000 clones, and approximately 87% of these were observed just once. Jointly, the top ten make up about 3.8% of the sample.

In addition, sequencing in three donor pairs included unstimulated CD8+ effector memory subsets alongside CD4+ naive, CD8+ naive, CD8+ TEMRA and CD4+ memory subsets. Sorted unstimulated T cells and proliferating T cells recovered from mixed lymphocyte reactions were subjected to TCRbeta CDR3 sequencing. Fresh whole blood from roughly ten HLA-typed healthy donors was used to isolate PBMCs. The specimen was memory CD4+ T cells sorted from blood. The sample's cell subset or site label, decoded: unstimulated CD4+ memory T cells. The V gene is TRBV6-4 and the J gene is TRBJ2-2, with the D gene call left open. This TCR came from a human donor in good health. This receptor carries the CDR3 CATSPRTTGELFF. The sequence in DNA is TGTGCCACATCCCCCCGGACCACCGGGGAGCTGTTTTTT.